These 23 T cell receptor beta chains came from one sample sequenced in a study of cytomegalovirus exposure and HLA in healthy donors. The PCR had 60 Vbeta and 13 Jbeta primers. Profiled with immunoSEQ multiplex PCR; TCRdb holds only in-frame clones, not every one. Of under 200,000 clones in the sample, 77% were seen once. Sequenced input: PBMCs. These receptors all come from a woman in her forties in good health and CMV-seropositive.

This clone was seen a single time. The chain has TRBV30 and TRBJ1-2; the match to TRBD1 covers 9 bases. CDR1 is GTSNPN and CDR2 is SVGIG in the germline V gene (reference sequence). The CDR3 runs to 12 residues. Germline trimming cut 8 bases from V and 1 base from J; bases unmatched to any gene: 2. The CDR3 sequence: CAGGQGNYGYTF. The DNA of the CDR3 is TGTGCCGGGGGACAGGGTAACTATGGCTACACCTTC.

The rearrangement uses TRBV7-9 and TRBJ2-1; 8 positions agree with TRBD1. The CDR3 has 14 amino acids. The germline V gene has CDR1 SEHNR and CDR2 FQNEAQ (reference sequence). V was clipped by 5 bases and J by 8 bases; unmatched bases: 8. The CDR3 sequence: CASSRGQGVDEQFF. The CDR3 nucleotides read TGTGCCAGCAGCCGAGGACAGGGTGTCGATGAGCAGTTCTTC.

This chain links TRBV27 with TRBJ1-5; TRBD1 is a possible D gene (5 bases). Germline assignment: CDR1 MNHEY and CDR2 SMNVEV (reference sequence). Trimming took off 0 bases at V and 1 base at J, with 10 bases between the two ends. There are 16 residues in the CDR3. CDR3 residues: CASSLSGQRSNQPQHF. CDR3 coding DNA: TGTGCCAGCAGTTTATCAGGACAAAGGAGCAATCAGCCCCAGCATTTT.

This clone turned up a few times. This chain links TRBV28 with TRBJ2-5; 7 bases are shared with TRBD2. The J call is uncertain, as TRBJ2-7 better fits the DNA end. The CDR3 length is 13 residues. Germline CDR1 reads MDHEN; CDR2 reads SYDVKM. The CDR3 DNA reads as TGTGCCAGCAGTTTAGGGCGGGGGAACGAGCAGTACTTC. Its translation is CASSLGRGNEQYF.

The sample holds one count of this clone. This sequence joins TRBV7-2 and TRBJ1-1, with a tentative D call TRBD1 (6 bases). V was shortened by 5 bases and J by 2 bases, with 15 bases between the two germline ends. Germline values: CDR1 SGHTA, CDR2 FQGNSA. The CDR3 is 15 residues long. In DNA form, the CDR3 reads TGTGCCAGCAGCCCAGCTGGGGGGGGCAACACTGAAGCTTTCTTT. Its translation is CASSPAGGGNTEAFF.

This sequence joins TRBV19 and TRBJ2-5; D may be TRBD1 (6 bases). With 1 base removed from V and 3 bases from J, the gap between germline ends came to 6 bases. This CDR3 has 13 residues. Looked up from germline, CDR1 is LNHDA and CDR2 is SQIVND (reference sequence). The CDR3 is CASSIGQEETQYF. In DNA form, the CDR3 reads TGTGCCAGTAGTATAGGACAGGAAGAGACCCAGTACTTC. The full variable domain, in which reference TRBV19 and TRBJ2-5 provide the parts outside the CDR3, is DGGITQSPKYLFRKEGQNVTLSCEQNLNHDAMYWYRQDPGQGLRLIYYSQIVNDFQKGDIAEGYSVSREKKESFPLTVTSAQKNPTAFYLCASSIGQEETQYFGPGTRLLVL.

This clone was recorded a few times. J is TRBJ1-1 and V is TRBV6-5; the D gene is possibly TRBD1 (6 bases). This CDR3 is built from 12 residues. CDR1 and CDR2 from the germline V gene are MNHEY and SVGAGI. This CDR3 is CALRTANTEAFF. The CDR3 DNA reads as TGTGCTCTAAGGACAGCGAACACTGAAGCTTTCTTT.

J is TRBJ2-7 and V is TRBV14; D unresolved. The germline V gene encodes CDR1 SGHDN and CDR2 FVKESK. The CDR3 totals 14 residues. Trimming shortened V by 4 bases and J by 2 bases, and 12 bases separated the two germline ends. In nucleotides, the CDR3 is TGTGCCAGCAGCCCCACCAGGCCCACCTACGAGCAGTACTTC. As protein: CASSPTRPTYEQYF.

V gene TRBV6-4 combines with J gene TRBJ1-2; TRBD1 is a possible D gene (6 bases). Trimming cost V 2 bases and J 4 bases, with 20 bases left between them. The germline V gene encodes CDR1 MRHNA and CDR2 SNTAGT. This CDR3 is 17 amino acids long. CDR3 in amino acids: CASSDPLGNRDLYGYTF. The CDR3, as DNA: TGTGCCAGCAGTGACCCACTAGGGAACAGGGACCTCTATGGCTACACCTTC.

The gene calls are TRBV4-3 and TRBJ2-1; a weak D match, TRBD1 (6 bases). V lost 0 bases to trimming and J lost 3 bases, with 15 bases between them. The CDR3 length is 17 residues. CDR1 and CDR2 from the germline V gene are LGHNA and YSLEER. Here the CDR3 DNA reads TGCGCCAGCAGCCAAGATAGCACAGGGAAAAACTACAATGAGCAGTTCTTC. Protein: CASSQDSTGKNYNEQFF.

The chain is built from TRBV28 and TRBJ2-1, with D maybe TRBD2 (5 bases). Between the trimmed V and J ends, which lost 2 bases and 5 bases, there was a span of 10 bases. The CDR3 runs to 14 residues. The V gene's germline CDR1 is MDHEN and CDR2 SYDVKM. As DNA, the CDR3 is TGTGCCAGCAGTTTAGGCGGGTCCCACAATGAGCAGTTCTTC. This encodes CASSLGGSHNEQFF. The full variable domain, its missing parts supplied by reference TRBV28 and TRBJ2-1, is DVKVTQSSRYLVKRTGEKVFLECVQDMDHENMFWYRQDPGLGLRLIYFSYDVKMKEKGDIPEGYSVSREKKERFSLILESASTNQTSMYLCASSLGGSHNEQFFGPGTRLTVL.

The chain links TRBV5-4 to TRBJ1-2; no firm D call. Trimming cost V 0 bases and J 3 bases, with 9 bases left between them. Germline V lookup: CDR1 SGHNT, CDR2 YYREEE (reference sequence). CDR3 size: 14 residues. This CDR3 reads CASSLANLDYGYTF. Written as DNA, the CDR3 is TGTGCCAGCAGCTTGGCGAACTTGGACTATGGCTACACCTTC.

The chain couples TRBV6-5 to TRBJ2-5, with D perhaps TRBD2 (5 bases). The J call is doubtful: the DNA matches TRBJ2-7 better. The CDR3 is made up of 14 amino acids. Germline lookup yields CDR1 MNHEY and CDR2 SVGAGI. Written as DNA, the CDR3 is TGTGCCAGCAGCCTTTATCGGGAAAGCTACGAGCAGTACTTC. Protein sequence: CASSLYRESYEQYF.

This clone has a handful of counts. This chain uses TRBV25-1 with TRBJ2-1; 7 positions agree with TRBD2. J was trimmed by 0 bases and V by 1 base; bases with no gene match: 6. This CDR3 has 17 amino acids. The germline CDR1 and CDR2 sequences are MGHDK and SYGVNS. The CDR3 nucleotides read TGTGCCAGCAGTGAATGGGGGGGGATTCGCTCCTACAATGAGCAGTTCTTC. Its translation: CASSEWGGIRSYNEQFF.

The CDR3 region is CASRLYYRDRAYEQYF. The CDR3 DNA reads TGTGCCAGCAGACTATATTACCGGGACAGGGCCTACGAGCAGTACTTC. The gene calls are TRBV27 and TRBJ2-7, with 9 positions matching TRBD1. CDR1 and CDR2 from the germline V gene are MNHEY and SMNVEV (reference sequence). V shed 6 bases and J 2 bases; nucleotides not matched to a gene: 11. CDR3 size: 16 residues.

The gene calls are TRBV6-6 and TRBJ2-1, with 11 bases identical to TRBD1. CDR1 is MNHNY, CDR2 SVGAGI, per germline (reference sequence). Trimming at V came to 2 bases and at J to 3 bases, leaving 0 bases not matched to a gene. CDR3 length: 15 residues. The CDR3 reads CASSYGTGGYNEQFF. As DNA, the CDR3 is TGTGCCAGCAGTTACGGGACAGGGGGCTACAATGAGCAGTTCTTC.

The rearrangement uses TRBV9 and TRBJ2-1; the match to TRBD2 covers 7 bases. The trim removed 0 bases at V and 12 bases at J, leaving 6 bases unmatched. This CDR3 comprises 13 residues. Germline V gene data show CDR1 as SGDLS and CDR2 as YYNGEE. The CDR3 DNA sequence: TGTGCCAGCAGCGTAGCTGAGAGGACTAGGCAGTTCTTC. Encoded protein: CASSVAERTRQFF.

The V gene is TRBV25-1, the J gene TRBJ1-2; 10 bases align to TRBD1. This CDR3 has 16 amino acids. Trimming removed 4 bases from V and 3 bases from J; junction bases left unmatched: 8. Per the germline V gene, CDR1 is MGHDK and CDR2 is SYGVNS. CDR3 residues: CASSGSRQGAYYGYTF. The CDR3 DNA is TGTGCCAGCAGTGGGTCTCGACAGGGGGCCTACTATGGCTACACCTTC.

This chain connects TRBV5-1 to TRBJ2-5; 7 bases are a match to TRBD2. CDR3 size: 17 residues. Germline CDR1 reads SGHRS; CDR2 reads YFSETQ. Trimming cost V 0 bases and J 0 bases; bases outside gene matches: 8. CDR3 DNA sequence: TGCGCCAGCAGCTTGGCCGGGGGGATGCTGTACCAAGAGACCCAGTACTTC. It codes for CASSLAGGMLYQETQYF.

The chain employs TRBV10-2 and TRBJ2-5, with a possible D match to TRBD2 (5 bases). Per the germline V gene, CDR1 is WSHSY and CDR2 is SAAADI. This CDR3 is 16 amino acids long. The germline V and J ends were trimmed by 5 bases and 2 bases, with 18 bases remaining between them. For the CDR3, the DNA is TGCGCCAGCAGTCTCTCCTCGACTAATCTGCAAGAGACCCAGTACTTC. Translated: CASSLSSTNLQETQYF.

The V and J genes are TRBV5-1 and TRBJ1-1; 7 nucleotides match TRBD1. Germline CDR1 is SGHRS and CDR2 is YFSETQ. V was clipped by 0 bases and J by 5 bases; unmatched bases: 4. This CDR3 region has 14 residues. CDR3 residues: CASSLVAGGTEAFF. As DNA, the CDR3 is TGCGCCAGCAGCTTGGTCGCAGGGGGTACTGAAGCTTTCTTT.

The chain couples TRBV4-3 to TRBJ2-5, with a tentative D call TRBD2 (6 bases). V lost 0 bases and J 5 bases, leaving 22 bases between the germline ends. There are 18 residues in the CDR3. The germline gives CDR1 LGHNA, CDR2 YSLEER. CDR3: CASSQDIPGRGVKETQYF. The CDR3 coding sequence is TGCGCCAGCAGCCAAGATATCCCCGGGCGGGGAGTGAAGGAGACCCAGTACTTC.

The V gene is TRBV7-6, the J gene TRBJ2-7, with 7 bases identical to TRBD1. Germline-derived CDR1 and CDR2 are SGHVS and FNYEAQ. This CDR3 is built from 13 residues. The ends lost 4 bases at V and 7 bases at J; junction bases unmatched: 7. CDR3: CASSSRQGGEQYF. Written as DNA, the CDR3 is TGTGCCAGCAGCTCCCGACAGGGCGGTGAGCAGTACTTC.